Given below is one T cell receptor (beta chain) in context. The antigen is undetermined. This entry is derived from a study of T cell responses to AZD1222 COVID-19 vaccine. V gave up 5 bases and J gave up 5 bases, with 14 bases separating them. Germline loops: CDR1 SGHRS, CDR2 YFSETQ. The CDR3 totals 14 residues. Study outcomes and limitations: Donors in the cohort were predominantly white British and more often female, and clonal diversity was possibly underestimated. Vaccination with two AZD1222 doses was followed by a rise in Spike-specific TCR breadth and depth. Nearly half of spike-specific TCRs reportedly go after variant regions that carry no mutations. Researchers report vaccine-associated CD4 TCRs spanning spike, with dominance at 160-218 and 743-854.

TCRdb's table, derived via immunoSEQ multiplex PCR, lists solely in-frame clones and lacks some. This repertoire shows 150,000 or so clones, around 88% found once; its top ten account for 3% to 4%. Source: peripheral blood, taken on day 0 of MenACWY control vaccination. The TCR sequence derives from an adult in good health. The chain links TRBV5-1 to TRBJ1-5; D is possibly TRBD1 (5 bases). CDR3 in DNA: TGCGCCAGCAGTCCCGACAGCCAGCATCAGCCCCAGCATTTT. Its protein product is CASSPDSQHQPQHF.